These T cell receptor beta chains were read from a single sample in a study of CD8+ T cells in alopecia areata. Repertoires were generated with immunoSEQ multiplex PCR, while TCRdb's copy carries only in-frame clones and drops some. The sample lists over 120,000 clones, 45% to 65% occurring once. The source material was CD8+ T cells sorted from blood, sampled at week 4, from a patient treated with tofacitinib. The source is a human donor with alopecia areata. Each CDR3 is given with its conserved first and last residue. D genes are given only for firm matches. Size is omitted from some rows. Given values are once, few, many or a class for expanded clones.

d_call	clone_size	j_call	v_call	cdr3_aa	cdr3_nt
NA	NA	TRBJ1-1	TRBV2	CAILQGRHTEAFF	TGTGCCATCCTACAGGGCAGGCACACTGAAGCTTTCTTT
TRBD1	NA	TRBJ2-7	TRBV5-1	CASSYRTGYEQYF	TGCGCCAGCAGCTACCGGACAGGCTACGAGCAGTACTTC
NA	NA	TRBJ1-1	TRBV27	CASRTLAGNTEAFF	TGTGCCAGCAGAACTCTTGCAGGGAACACTGAAGCTTTCTTT
NA	NA	TRBJ2-5	TRBV6-1	CASRAGNETQYF	TGTGCCAGCAGAGCAGGGAACGAGACCCAGTACTTC
NA	NA	TRBJ1-1	TRBV13	CASSLTGADTEAFF	TGTGCCAGCAGCTTAACGGGGGCGGACACTGAAGCTTTCTTT
NA	NA	TRBJ1-5	TRBV14	CASSRTVNQPQHF	TGTGCCAGCAGCCGTACAGTCAATCAGCCCCAGCATTTT
NA	NA	TRBJ2-5	TRBV13	CASSGRSEETQYF	TGTGCCAGCAGCGGCCGGAGTGAAGAGACCCAGTACTTC
NA	few	TRBJ1-2	TRBV4-1	CASSHRVNYGYTF	TGCGCCAGCAGCCACCGGGTTAACTATGGCTACACCTTC
NA	once	TRBJ2-1	TRBV6-5	CASSYSVGEKDNEQFF	TGTGCCAGCAGTTACTCGGTGGGCGAAAAAGACAATGAGCAGTTCTTC
NA	NA	TRBJ1-5	TRBV4-3	CASSQDLGGEYQPQHF	TGCGCCAGCAGCCAAGATCTTGGGGGAGAGTATCAGCCCCAGCATTTT
NA	once	TRBJ1-6	TRBV13	CASRLDSSPLHF	TGTGCCAGCAGATTGGACAGTTCACCCCTCCACTTT
TRBD1	few	TRBJ2-1	TRBV13	CASSLEGQGGSNEQFF	TGTGCCAGCAGCTTAGAGGGACAGGGTGGAAGTAATGAGCAGTTCTTC
TRBD1	few	TRBJ2-2	TRBV15	CATSAGDRNTGELFF	TGTGCCACCAGCGCCGGGGACAGGAACACCGGGGAGCTGTTTTTT
NA	NA	TRBJ1-1	TRBV6-5	CASSFLEGLNTEAFF	TGTGCCAGCAGTTTCCTGGAGGGCTTGAACACTGAAGCTTTCTTT
TRBD2	NA	TRBJ2-7	TRBV5-6	CASSLGATSGIYEQYF	TGTGCCAGCAGCTTGGGTGCGACTAGCGGGATCTACGAGCAGTACTTC
NA	NA	TRBJ2-3	TRBV27	CASSSSDSTDTQYF	TGTGCCAGCAGTTCCTCCGACAGCACAGATACGCAGTATTTT
NA	once	TRBJ1-1	TRBV30	CAWSVLETARNTEAFF	TGTGCCTGGAGTGTATTGGAAACAGCTCGGAACACTGAAGCTTTCTTT
NA	NA	TRBJ1-1	TRBV9	CASSVNPGDRTEAFF	TGTGCCAGCAGCGTAAATCCAGGGGATCGCACTGAAGCTTTCTTT
NA	NA	TRBJ2-2	TRBV5-6	CASSLYSGELFF	TGTGCCAGCAGCTTGTACTCCGGGGAGCTGTTTTTT
NA	NA	TRBJ2-3	TRBV7-9	CASSRGDTQYF	TGTGCCAGCAGCCGGGGGGATACGCAGTATTTT
NA	NA	TRBJ2-7	TRBV27	CASSLRDPVSYEQYF	TGTGCCAGCAGTTTACGGGACCCCGTCTCCTACGAGCAGTACTTC
NA	NA	TRBJ1-5	TRBV5-6	CASSLGTGNQPQHF	TGTGCCAGCAGCTTGGGAACGGGGAATCAGCCCCAGCATTTT
NA	few	TRBJ1-2	TRBV29-1	CSVLPTNPQEVNYGYTF	TGCAGCGTGTTACCGACAAACCCGCAAGAGGTTAACTATGGCTACACCTTC
NA	NA	TRBJ2-7	TRBV27	CASSLTGAPYEQYF	TGTGCCAGCAGTCTTACAGGCGCTCCTTACGAGCAGTACTTC
TRBD1	few	TRBJ2-1	TRBV5-6	CASSQQGIYEQFF	TGTGCCAGCAGTCAACAGGGGATCTATGAGCAGTTCTTC
NA	once	TRBJ1-1	TRBV4-1	CASMAPSAEAFF	TGCGCCAGCATGGCCCCTTCGGCTGAAGCTTTCTTT
NA	NA	TRBJ2-2	TRBV29-1	CSVITIDTGELFF	TGCAGCGTTATCACTATTGACACCGGGGAGCTGTTTTTT
TRBD2	NA	TRBJ2-3	TRBV6-5	CASSYSGGGTQYF	TGTGCCAGCAGTTACTCGGGGGGGGGTACGCAGTATTTT
NA	NA	TRBJ2-7	TRBV30	CAWRRRRDEWYEQYF	TGTGCCTGGAGGCGCCGAAGGGACGAGTGGTACGAGCAGTACTTC
NA	NA	TRBJ1-5	TRBV29-1	CSVVGGRDQPQHF	TGCAGCGTCGTAGGGGGTAGGGATCAGCCCCAGCATTTT
NA	once	TRBJ2-7	TRBV30	CAWSDGYEQYF	TGTGCCTGGAGTGACGGGTACGAGCAGTACTTC
TRBD1	NA	TRBJ2-7	TRBV5-5	CASRHGTVYEQYF	TGTGCCAGCAGACATGGGACAGTCTACGAGCAGTACTTC
NA	NA	TRBJ1-1	TRBV4-1	CASSQVNSFGTMNTEAFF	TGCGCCAGCAGCCAAGTGAATTCATTCGGGACCATGAACACTGAAGCTTTCTTT
NA	NA	TRBJ2-5	TRBV5-1	CASTLTSQETQYF	TGCGCCAGCACCCTGACGAGCCAAGAGACCCAGTACTTC
TRBD1	NA	TRBJ2-7	TRBV14	CASSQLQGFEQYF	TGTGCCAGCAGCCAATTACAGGGGTTCGAGCAGTACTTC
NA	NA	TRBJ1-1	TRBV7-8	CASSKDIEAFF	TGTGCCAGCAGCAAGGATATAGAAGCTTTCTTT
TRBD2	NA	TRBJ2-1	TRBV6-1	CASSLAGSNNEQFF	TGTGCCAGCAGTTTAGCGGGGAGTAACAATGAGCAGTTCTTC
TRBD1	NA	TRBJ2-7	TRBV2	CASKGGGEQYF	TGTGCCAGCAAAGGGGGCGGTGAGCAGTACTTC
TRBD1	many	TRBJ2-6	TRBV7-8	CASSPRDRNSGANVLTF	TGTGCCAGCAGCCCACGGGACAGGAACTCTGGGGCCAACGTCCTGACTTTC
NA	NA	TRBJ2-1	TRBV30	CAWSEGNNEQFF	TGTGCCTGGAGTGAGGGAAACAATGAGCAGTTCTTC
NA	few	TRBJ2-6	TRBV4-3	CASSQEISGTRSGANVLTF	TGCGCCAGCAGCCAAGAGATTTCGGGGACCCGGTCGGGGGCCAACGTCCTGACTTTC
TRBD1	few	TRBJ1-2	TRBV29-1	CSVPGQANYGYTF	TGCAGCGTGCCGGGACAGGCTAACTATGGCTACACCTTC
NA	once	TRBJ2-7	TRBV9	CASSVEGDGFYEQYF	TGTGCCAGCAGCGTAGAGGGGGACGGATTCTACGAGCAGTACTTC
NA	NA	TRBJ2-1	TRBV5-6	CASSFGPHNEQFF	TGTGCCAGCAGCTTCGGACCCCACAATGAGCAGTTCTTC
NA	NA	TRBJ2-5	TRBV7-4	CASSLGDIRWVGETQYF	TGTGCCAGCAGCCTTGGGGACATTCGCTGGGTGGGGGAGACCCAGTACTTC
TRBD1	NA	TRBJ2-3	TRBV4-1	CASSPEQGAGVWTQYF	TGCGCCAGCAGTCCGGAACAGGGGGCCGGGGTCTGGACGCAGTATTTT
NA	NA	TRBJ2-1	TRBV4-2	CASSHSRDTNSYNEQFF	TGTGCCAGCAGCCATAGCCGGGACACCAACTCCTACAATGAGCAGTTCTTC
TRBD2	few	TRBJ2-4	TRBV7-9	CASSWWTSGVSDIQYF	TGTGCCAGCAGTTGGTGGACTAGCGGGGTATCAGACATTCAGTACTTC
NA	NA	TRBJ1-1	TRBV2	CASSGVGAFF	TGTGCCAGCAGTGGGGTGGGTGCTTTCTTT